This record covers a single TCR beta chain. The repertoire was sequenced with immunoSEQ multiplex PCR; TCRdb's copy has only in-frame clones and lacks some. The sample carries about 9,500 clones, 25% to 30% recorded once. The data stem from a study of graft-versus-host responses after intestinal transplantation. Study summary: Anti-thymocyte globulin induction preceded about 3 years of tacrolimus and steroid maintenance in all recipients.

V lost 1 base to trimming and J lost 6 bases, with 17 bases between them. In germline, CDR1 is LNHNV, CDR2 YYDKDF (reference sequence). The CDR3 runs to 16 residues. Study outcomes and limitations: Investigators detected GvH clones in recipient marrow, with some emerging earlier in ileum or blood.

This clonotype was obtained from a human patient who received an intestinal transplant. The chain is built from TRBV15 and TRBJ2-3, with a possible D match to TRBD2 (6 bases). The input for sequencing was alloreactive CD4+ T cells from a mixed lymphocyte reaction culture, taken before intestinal transplant. The sample's subset: CFSE-low proliferating T cells sorted from roughly six-day pre-transplant mixed lymphocyte reaction (GvH or HvG direction). DNA for the CDR3: TGTGCCACCAGCAGAGGCACCGGGACTGAGGCTGATACGCAGTATTTT. Translation gives CATSRGTGTEADTQYF.